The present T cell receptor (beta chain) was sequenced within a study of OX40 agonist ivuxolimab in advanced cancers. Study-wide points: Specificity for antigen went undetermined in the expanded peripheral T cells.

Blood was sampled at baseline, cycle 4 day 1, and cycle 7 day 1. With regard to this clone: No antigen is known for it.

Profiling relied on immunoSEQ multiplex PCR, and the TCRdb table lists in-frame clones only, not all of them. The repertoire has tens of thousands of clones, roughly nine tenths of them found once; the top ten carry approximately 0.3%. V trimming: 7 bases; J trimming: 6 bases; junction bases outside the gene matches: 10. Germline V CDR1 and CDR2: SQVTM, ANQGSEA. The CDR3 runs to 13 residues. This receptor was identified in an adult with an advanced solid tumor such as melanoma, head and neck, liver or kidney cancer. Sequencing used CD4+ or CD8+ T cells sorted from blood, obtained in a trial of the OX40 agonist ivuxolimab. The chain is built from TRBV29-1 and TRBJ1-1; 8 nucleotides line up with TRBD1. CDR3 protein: CSAGQASGAEAFF. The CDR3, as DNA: TGCAGCGCGGGACAGGCCTCGGGAGCTGAAGCTTTCTTT. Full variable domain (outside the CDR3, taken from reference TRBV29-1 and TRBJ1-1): SAVISQKPSRDICQRGTSLTIQCQVDSQVTMMFWYRQQPGQSLTLIATANQGSEATYESGFVIDKFPISRPNLTFSTLTVSNMSPEDSSIYLCSAGQASGAEAFFGQGTRLTVV.